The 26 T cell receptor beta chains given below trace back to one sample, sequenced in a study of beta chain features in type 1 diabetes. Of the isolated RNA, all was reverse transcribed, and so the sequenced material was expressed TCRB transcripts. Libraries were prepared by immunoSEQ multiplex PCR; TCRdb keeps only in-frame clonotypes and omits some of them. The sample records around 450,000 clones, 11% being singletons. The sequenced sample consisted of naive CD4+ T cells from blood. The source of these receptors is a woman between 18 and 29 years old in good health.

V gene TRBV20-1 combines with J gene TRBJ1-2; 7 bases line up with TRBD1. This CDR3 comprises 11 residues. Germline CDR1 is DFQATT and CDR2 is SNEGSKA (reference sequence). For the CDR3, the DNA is TGCAGCCAGACAGGGAACTATGGCTACACCTTC. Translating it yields CSQTGNYGYTF.

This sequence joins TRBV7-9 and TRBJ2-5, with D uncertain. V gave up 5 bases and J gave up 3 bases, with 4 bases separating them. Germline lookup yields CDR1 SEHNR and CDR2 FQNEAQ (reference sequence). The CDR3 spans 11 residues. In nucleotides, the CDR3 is TGTGCCAGCAGCCGAAAAGAGACCCAGTACTTC. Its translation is CASSRKETQYF.

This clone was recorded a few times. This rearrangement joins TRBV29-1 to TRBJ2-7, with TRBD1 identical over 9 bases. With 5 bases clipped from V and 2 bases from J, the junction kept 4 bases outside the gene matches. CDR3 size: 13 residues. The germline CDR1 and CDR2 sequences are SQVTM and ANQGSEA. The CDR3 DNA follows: TGCAGCGTTCAGGGACAGGGAGCCTACGAGCAGTACTTC. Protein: CSVQGQGAYEQYF.

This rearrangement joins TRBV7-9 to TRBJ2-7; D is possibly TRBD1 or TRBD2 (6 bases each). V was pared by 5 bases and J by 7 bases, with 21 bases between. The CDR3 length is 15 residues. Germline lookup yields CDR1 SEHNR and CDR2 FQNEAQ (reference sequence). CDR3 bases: TGTGCCAGCAGCCCCTCGGGGGCTCCAGCTGGGGAGCAGTACTTC. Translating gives CASSPSGAPAGEQYF.

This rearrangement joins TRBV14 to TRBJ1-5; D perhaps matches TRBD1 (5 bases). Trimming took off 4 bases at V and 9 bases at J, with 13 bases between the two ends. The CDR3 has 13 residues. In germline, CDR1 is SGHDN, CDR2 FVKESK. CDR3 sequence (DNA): TGTGCCAGCAGCCGCGCCAGGGATTCGCCCCAGCATTTT. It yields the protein CASSRARDSPQHF.

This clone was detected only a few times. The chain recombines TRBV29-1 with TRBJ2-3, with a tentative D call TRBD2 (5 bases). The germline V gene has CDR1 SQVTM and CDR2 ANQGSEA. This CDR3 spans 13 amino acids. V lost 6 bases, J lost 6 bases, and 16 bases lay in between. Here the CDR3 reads CSVVKWVADTQYF. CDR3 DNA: TGCAGCGTAGTAAAATGGGTAGCGGATACGCAGTATTTT.

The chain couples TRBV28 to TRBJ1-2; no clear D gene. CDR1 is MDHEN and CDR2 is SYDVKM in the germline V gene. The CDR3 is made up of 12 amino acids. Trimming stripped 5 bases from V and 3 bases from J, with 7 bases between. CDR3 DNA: TGTGCCAGCAGTATACGGTACTATGGCTACACCTTC. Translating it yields CASSIRYYGYTF.

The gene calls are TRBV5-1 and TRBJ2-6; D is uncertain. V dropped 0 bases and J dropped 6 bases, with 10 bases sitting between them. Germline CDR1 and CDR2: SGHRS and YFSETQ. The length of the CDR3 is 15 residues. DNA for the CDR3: TGCGCCAGCAGCTTGGTTCCGACTTCGGCCAACGTCCTGACTTTC. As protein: CASSLVPTSANVLTF.

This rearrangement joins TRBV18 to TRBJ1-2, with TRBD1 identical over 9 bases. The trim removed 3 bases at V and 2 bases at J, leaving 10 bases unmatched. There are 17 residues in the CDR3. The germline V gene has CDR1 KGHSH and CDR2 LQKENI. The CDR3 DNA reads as TGTGCCAGCTCACCCGCTCCATCGACAGGGGGAAACTATGGCTACACCTTC. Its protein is CASSPAPSTGGNYGYTF. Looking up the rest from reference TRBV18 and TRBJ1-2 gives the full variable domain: NAGVMQNPRHLVRRRGQEARLRCSPMKGHSHVYWYRQLPEEGLKFMVYLQKENIIDESGMPKERFSAEFPKEGPSILRIQQVVRGDSAAYFCASSPAPSTGGNYGYTFGSGTRLTVV.

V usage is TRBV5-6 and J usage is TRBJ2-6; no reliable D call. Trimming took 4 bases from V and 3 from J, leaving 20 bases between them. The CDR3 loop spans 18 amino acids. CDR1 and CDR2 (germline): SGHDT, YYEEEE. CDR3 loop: CASSALLSYFGGANVLTF. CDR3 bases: TGTGCCAGCAGCGCCCTTCTAAGTTACTTCGGTGGGGCCAACGTCCTGACTTTC. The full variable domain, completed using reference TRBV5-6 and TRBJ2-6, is DAGVTQSPTHLIKTRGQQVTLRCSPKSGHDTVSWYQQALGQGPQFIFQYYEEEERQRGNFPDRFSGHQFPNYSSELNVNALLLGDSALYLCASSALLSYFGGANVLTFGAGSRLTVL.

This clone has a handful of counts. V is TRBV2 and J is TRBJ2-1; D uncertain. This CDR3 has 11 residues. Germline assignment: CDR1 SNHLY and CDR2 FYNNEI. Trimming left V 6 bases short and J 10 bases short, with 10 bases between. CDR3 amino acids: CASSQGGEQFF. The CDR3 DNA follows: TGTGCCAGCAGCCAAGGTGGAGAGCAGTTCTTC. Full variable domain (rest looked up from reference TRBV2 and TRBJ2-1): EPEVTQTPSHQVTQMGQEVILRCVPISNHLYFYWYRQILGQKVEFLVSFYNNEISEKSEIFDDQFSVERPDGSNFTLKIRSTKLEDSAMYFCASSQGGEQFFGPGTRLTVL.

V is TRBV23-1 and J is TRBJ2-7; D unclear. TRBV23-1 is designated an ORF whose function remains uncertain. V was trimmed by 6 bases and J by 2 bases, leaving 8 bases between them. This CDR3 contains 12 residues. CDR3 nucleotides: TGCGCCAGCAGGAAAAAGACCTACGAGCAGTACGTC. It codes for CASRKKTYEQYV.

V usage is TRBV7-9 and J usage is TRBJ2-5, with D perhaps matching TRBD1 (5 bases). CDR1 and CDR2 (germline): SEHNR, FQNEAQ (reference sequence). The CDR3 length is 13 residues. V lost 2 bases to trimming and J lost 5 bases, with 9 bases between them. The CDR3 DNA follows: TGTGCCAGCAGCTTACGGCCAGGGGAGACCCAGTACTTC. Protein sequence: CASSLRPGETQYF.

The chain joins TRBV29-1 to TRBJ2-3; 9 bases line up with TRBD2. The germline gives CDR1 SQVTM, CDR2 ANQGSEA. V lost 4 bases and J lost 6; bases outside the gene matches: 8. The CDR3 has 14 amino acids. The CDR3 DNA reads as TGCAGCGTTGTAAGAGCGGGAGGCGCTGATACGCAGTATTTT. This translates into CSVVRAGGADTQYF.

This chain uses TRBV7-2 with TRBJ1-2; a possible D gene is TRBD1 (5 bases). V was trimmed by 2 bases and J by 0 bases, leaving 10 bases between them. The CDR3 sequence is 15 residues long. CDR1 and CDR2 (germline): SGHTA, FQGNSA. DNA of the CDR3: TGTGCCAGCAGCTTACAGGCAGGGACTAACTATGGCTACACCTTC. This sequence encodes CASSLQAGTNYGYTF.

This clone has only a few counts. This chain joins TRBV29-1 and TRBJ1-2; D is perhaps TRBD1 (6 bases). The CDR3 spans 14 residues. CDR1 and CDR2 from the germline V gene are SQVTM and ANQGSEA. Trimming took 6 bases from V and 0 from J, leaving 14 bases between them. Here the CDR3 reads CSVKEQGANYGYTF. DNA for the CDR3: TGCAGCGTCAAGGAACAGGGAGCTAACTATGGCTACACCTTC. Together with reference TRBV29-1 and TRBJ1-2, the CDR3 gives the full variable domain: SAVISQKPSRDICQRGTSLTIQCQVDSQVTMMFWYRQQPGQSLTLIATANQGSEATYESGFVIDKFPISRPNLTFSTLTVSNMSPEDSSIYLCSVKEQGANYGYTFGSGTRLTVV.

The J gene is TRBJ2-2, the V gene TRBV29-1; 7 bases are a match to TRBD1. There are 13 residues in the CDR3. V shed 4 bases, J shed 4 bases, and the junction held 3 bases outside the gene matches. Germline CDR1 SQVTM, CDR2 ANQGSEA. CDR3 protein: CSVGQGSTGELFF. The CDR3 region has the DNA TGCAGCGTTGGACAGGGTTCCACCGGGGAGCTGTTTTTT.

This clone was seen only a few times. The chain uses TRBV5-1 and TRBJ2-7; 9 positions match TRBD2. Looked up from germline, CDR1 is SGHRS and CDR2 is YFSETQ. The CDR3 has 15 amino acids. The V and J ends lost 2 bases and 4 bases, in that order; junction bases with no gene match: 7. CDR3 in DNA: TGCGCCAGCAGCTTTTCTCCTAGCGGGACATACGAGCAGTACTTC. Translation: CASSFSPSGTYEQYF.

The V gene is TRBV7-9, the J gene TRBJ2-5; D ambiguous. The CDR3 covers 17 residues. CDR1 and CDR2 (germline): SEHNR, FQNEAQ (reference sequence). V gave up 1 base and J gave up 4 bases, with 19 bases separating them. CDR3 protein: CASSLEGVTWIRETQYF. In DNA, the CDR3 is TGTGCCAGCAGCTTAGAGGGTGTCACTTGGATTCGAGAGACCCAGTACTTC.

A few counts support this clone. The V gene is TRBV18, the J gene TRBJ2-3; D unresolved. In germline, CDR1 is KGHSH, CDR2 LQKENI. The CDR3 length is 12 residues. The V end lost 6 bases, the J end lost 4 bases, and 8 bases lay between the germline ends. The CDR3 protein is CASSGRADTQYF. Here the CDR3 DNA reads TGTGCCAGCTCGGGTAGGGCAGATACGCAGTATTTT.

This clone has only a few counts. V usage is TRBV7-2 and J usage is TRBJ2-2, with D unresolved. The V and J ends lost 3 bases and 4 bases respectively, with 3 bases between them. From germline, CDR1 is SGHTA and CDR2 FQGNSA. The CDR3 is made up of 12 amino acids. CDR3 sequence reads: CASSFSTGELFF. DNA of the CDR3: TGTGCCAGCAGCTTTAGCACCGGGGAGCTGTTTTTT.

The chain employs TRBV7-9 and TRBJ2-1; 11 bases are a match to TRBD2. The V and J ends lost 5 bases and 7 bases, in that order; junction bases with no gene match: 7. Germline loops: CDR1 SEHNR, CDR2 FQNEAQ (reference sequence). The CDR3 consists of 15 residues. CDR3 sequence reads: CASSVGLAEGNEQFF. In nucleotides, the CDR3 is TGTGCCAGCAGCGTGGGACTAGCGGAGGGGAATGAGCAGTTCTTC.

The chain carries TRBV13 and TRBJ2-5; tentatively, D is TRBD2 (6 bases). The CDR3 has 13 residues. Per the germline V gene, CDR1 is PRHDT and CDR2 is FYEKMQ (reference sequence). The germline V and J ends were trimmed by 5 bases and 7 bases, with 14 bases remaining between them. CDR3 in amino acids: CASSIRLGGTQYF. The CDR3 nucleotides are TGTGCCAGCAGCATTAGACTAGGTGGGACCCAGTACTTC.

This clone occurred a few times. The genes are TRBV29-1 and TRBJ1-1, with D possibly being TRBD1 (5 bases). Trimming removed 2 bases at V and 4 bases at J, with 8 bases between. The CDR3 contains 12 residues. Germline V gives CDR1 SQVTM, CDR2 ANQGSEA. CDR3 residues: CSVEMGGTEAFF. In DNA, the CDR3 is TGCAGCGTTGAAATGGGGGGCACTGAAGCTTTCTTT.

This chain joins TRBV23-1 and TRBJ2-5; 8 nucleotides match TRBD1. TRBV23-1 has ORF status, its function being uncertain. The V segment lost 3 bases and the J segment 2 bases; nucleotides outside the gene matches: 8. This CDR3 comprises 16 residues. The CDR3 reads CASSHRGLWVQETQYF. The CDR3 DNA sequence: TGCGCCAGCAGTCACAGGGGGCTTTGGGTTCAAGAGACCCAGTACTTC.

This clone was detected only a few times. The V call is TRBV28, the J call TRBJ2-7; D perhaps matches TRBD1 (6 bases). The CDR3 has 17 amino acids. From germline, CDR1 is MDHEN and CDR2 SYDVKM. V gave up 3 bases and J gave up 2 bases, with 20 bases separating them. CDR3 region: CASSFYPLSGETYEQYF. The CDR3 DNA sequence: TGTGCCAGCAGTTTCTATCCCCTGTCAGGGGAAACCTACGAGCAGTACTTC.